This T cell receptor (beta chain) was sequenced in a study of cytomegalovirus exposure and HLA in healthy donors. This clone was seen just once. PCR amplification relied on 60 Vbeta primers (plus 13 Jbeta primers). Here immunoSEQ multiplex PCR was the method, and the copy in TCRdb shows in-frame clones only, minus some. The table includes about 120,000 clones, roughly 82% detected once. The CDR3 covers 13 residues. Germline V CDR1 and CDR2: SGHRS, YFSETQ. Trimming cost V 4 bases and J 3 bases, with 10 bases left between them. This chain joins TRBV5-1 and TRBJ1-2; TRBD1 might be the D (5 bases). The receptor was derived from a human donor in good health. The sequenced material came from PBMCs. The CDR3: CASSTTEDYGYTF. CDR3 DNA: TGCGCCAGCAGCACGACAGAGGACTATGGCTACACCTTC.